This T cell receptor beta chain was obtained from a study of breast tumors, draining lymph nodes, adjacent tissues. Overall study results and limits: The lymph node origin of tumor T cells was framed as consistent with a hypothesis, not demonstrated. Tumors had less TCR diversity than lymph nodes, more than nontumor tissue. Luminal-like breast cancer showed significantly higher tumor–nontumor repertoire similarity than basal-like. Findings are consistent with lymph node origin and intratumoral expansion of most tumor T cells.

V was pared by 0 bases and J by 3 bases, with 9 bases between. The length of the CDR3 is 15 residues. In germline, CDR1 is LNHNV, CDR2 YYDKDF (reference sequence). TCRdb reprocessed the multiplex PCR reads with MiXCR, giving one entry per CDR3 protein. The table includes approximately 63,000 distinct CDR3 sequences, 57% detected once. For this clonotype: Its target is unknown.

Source material: breast tumor tissue. This TCR derives from a female donor with breast cancer. Some clones in this sample may be carry-over from other donors' samples. The genes are TRBV15 and TRBJ2-1; D might be TRBD1 (5 bases). This CDR3 reads CATSRETAIYNEQFF. CDR3 DNA: TGTGCCACCAGCAGAGAGACAGCCATCTACAATGAGCAGTTCTTC.